This passage covers 26 T cell receptor beta chains from one sample sequenced in a study of T-cell memory formation after mild COVID-19. TCRdb re-called the 5' RACE reads through MiXCR, storing one row per CDR3 protein. The table includes about 350,000 distinct CDR3 sequences, about 13% detected once. Sequencing was performed on PBMCs or a T cell subset sorted from them (not recorded which). Every receptor here comes from a man aged 18-30 years who had mild COVID-19 (a few samples of this study predate the infection). Cell type and time point are not known.

The chain employs TRBV6-2 or TRBV6-3 and TRBJ1-4; perhaps TRBD1 as D (6 bases). The CDR3 runs to 15 residues. Germline CDR1 is MNHEY and CDR2 is SVGEGT. V lost 3 bases to trimming and J lost 2 bases, with 10 bases between them. In DNA form, the CDR3 reads TGTGCCAGCAGTTATTCGGGGGCGACTAATGAAAAACTGTTTTTT. It is translated as CASSYSGATNEKLFF.

CDR3 loop: CASSYSLLRGRTGELFF. CDR3 coding DNA: TGTGCCAGCAGTTACTCCCTACTGAGGGGGCGAACCGGGGAGCTGTTTTTT. The chain couples TRBV6-5 to TRBJ2-2; 7 bases agree with TRBD1. The ends lost 0 bases at V and 5 bases at J; junction bases unmatched: 9. This CDR3 has 17 amino acids. Germline CDR1 and CDR2: MNHEY and SVGAGI.

This clonotype was recorded a few times. The genes are TRBV28 and TRBJ1-5, with 7 bases identical to TRBD1. The J segment lost 6 bases and the V segment lost 3 bases, leaving 5 bases of the junction unmatched. The CDR3 length is 14 residues. CDR1 is MDHEN, CDR2 SYDVKM, per germline. The CDR3 region is CASSFDRAAQPQHF. Written as DNA, the CDR3 is TGTGCCAGCAGTTTCGACAGGGCAGCTCAGCCCCAGCATTTT.

This clonotype was counted between two and nine times. The rearrangement joins TRBV20-1 to TRBJ2-5; no definite D call. This CDR3 is built from 12 residues. V was shortened by 3 bases and J by 5 bases, with 10 bases between the two germline ends. The germline CDR1 and CDR2 sequences are DFQATT and SNEGSKA (reference sequence). CDR3 DNA: TGCAGTGCTAGGTACAGCTCTGAGACCCAGTACTTC. As protein: CSARYSSETQYF.

V gene TRBV11-2 combines with J gene TRBJ2-7; D gene uncertain. This CDR3 comprises 12 residues. Germline lookup yields CDR1 SGHAT and CDR2 FQNNGV. With 8 bases removed from V and 0 bases from J, the gap between germline ends came to 8 bases. The CDR3 spells CASAKGSYEQYF. The CDR3 DNA is TGTGCCAGCGCAAAGGGCTCCTACGAGCAGTACTTC.

Ten or more counts support this clonotype. V gene TRBV6-5 combines with J gene TRBJ2-3, with D uncertain. The V end lost 9 bases, the J end lost 13 bases, and 20 bases lay between the germline ends. CDR1 is MNHEY and CDR2 is SVGAGI in the germline V gene. The CDR3 contains 12 residues. The CDR3 loop reads CASRYPHSHKYF. In DNA, the CDR3 is TGTGCCAGTCGGTACCCCCACAGCCATAAGTATTTT.

This clonotype was seen a few times. V is TRBV7-9 and J is TRBJ1-1, with 8 bases matching TRBD1. CDR3 size: 13 residues. J gave up 11 bases and V 5 bases, and 10 bases lay outside the gene matches. Per the germline V gene, CDR1 is SEHNR and CDR2 is FQNEAQ (reference sequence). Here the CDR3 DNA reads TGTGCCAGCAGCGAAGGACAGGGAACTTCGGCTTTCTTT. Translating it yields CASSEGQGTSAFF.

The rearrangement links TRBV29-1 to TRBJ2-3; TRBD2 aligns across 9 bases. Germline CDR1 reads SQVTM; CDR2 reads ANQGSEA. Germline trimming cut 7 bases from V and 4 bases from J; bases unmatched to any gene: 9. The CDR3 is 14 amino acids. This CDR3 reads CSAQRGGGADTQYF. CDR3 sequence (DNA): TGCAGCGCCCAGCGGGGCGGGGGGGCAGATACGCAGTATTTT.

This clonotype was picked up a small number of times. The chain combines TRBV9 with TRBJ2-1; TRBD2 matches at 8 bases. The V gene end was trimmed by 3 bases and the J gene end by 6 bases; junction bases not matched to a gene: 5. The CDR3 spans 14 residues. Per germline, CDR1 SGDLS and CDR2 YYNGEE. In DNA form, the CDR3 reads TGTGCCAGCAGCGCCCATAGCGGGATCAATGAGCAGTTCTTC. Protein: CASSAHSGINEQFF.

This clonotype was observed a few times. The chain links TRBV7-9 to TRBJ2-1, with 10 bases fitting TRBD1. V gave up 2 bases and J gave up 7 bases; unmatched junction bases: 14. The length of the CDR3 is 18 residues. The germline V gene encodes CDR1 SEHNR and CDR2 FQNEAQ (reference sequence). The CDR3 region has the DNA TGTGCCAGCAGCTTAAGGAATATTGGGACAGGGGACCTGAATGAGCAGTTCTTC. Its protein is CASSLRNIGTGDLNEQFF.

The chain links TRBV6-1 to TRBJ2-1; 8 bases map to TRBD1. From germline, CDR1 is MNHNS and CDR2 SASEGT. The junction had 10 bases not matched to a gene; V was cut back by 0 bases and J by 6 bases. The CDR3 spans 17 residues. CDR3 sequence reads: CASSEALGQGGINEQFF. CDR3 in DNA: TGTGCCAGCAGTGAAGCGCTAGGACAGGGCGGTATCAATGAGCAGTTCTTC.

This clonotype showed up just a few times. The chain links TRBV7-3 to TRBJ2-2; tentatively, D is TRBD1 (6 bases). Trimming shortened V by 5 bases and J by 4 bases, and 11 bases separated the two germline ends. The CDR3 has 14 residues. CDR1 and CDR2 (germline): SGHTA, FQGTGA. In DNA, the CDR3 is TGTGCCAGCAGCGACAGGCGTTCCACCGGGGAGCTGTTTTTT. It codes for CASSDRRSTGELFF.

This clonotype was seen only a few times. The chain links TRBV24-1 to TRBJ2-1, with 7 bases matching TRBD2. CDR1 and CDR2 from the germline V gene are KGHDR and SFDVKD. The CDR3 is made up of 15 amino acids. Losses at the gene ends were 1 base for V and 4 bases for J; bases not matched to a gene: 3. This CDR3 is CATSDFTSEYNEQFF. In nucleotides, the CDR3 is TGTGCCACCAGTGATTTCACTAGCGAGTACAATGAGCAGTTCTTC.

The V and J genes are TRBV7-9 and TRBJ2-7; the D gene is possibly TRBD2 (6 bases). Germline assignment: CDR1 SEHNR and CDR2 FQNEAQ (reference sequence). Trimming took off 5 bases at V and 5 bases at J, with 19 bases between the two ends. The CDR3 runs 15 residues. CDR3 amino acids: CASSKVMDWGDEQYV. The DNA for the CDR3 is TGTGCCAGCAGCAAAGTTATGGATTGGGGGGACGAGCAGTACGTC.

V usage is TRBV12-3 or TRBV12-4 and J usage is TRBJ1-1; D is possibly TRBD1 (5 bases). V lost 3 bases and J 0 bases, leaving 14 bases between the germline ends. The CDR3 covers 16 residues. CDR3 bases: TGTGCCAGCAGTTTCGGTCAGGGATTGGTGAACACTGAAGCTTTCTTT. It codes for CASSFGQGLVNTEAFF.

This clonotype was detected many times. The chain employs TRBV27 and TRBJ1-5; no clear D gene. V lost 6 bases to trimming and J lost 3 bases, with 15 bases between them. This CDR3 spans 15 amino acids. CDR1 is MNHEY and CDR2 is SMNVEV in the germline V gene (reference sequence). CDR3 in amino acids: CASSRAASYNQPQHF. CDR3 sequence (DNA): TGTGCCAGCAGCCGGGCGGCATCGTACAATCAGCCCCAGCATTTT.

This chain connects TRBV5-4 to TRBJ2-7; TRBD2 agrees at 8 bases. Germline-derived CDR1 and CDR2 are SGHNT and YYREEE (reference sequence). CDR3 size: 16 residues. J gave up 3 bases and V 0 bases, and 8 bases lay outside the gene matches. In DNA form, the CDR3 reads TGTGCCAGCAGCTTGGGAGGGACTAGGGGGTTCTACGAGCAGTACTTC. Residues: CASSLGGTRGFYEQYF. The entire variable domain, with the rest obtained from reference TRBV5-4 and TRBJ2-7, is as follows: ETGVTQSPTHLIKTRGQQVTLRCSSQSGHNTVSWYQQALGQGPQFIFQYYREEENGRGNFPPRFSGLQFPNYSSELNVNALELDDSALYLCASSLGGTRGFYEQYFGPGTRLTVT.

This clonotype was seen more than once but under ten times. J is TRBJ2-1 and V is TRBV6-1; TRBD1 is a possible D gene (6 bases). The CDR3 consists of 13 residues. Trimming took off 4 bases at V and 16 bases at J, with 20 bases between the two ends. Germline lookup yields CDR1 MNHNS and CDR2 SASEGT. The CDR3 here is CASSAPHGGGRFF. In DNA form, the CDR3 reads TGTGCCAGCAGTGCCCCACATGGGGGCGGGCGCTTCTTC.

The chain links TRBV20-1 to TRBJ2-5; D gene uncertain. V was shortened by 1 base and J by 2 bases, with 8 bases between the two germline ends. Germline V gives CDR1 DFQATT, CDR2 SNEGSKA (reference sequence). This CDR3 spans 13 amino acids. CDR3 nucleotide sequence: TGCAGTGCTAGAGGGCAGGAACAAGAGACCCAGTACTTC. Protein product: CSARGQEQETQYF.

This clonotype was seen a single time. Its ends do not fully match the called genes, so a read error is possible. The genes are TRBV7-3 and TRBJ1-6; 7 bases line up with TRBD1. The germline V gene has CDR1 SGHTA and CDR2 FQGTGA. The CDR3 is 14 residues long. This chain's CDR3 is CASSSQGSNLPLHF. The CDR3 DNA sequence: TGTGCCAGCAGCTCACAGGGGTCCAATTTACCCCTCCACTTT.

The chain recombines TRBV6-2 or TRBV6-3 with TRBJ1-1; D not resolved. V shed 4 bases and J shed 3 bases, with 9 bases lying between them. In germline, CDR1 is MNHEY, CDR2 SVGEGT. The CDR3 spans 13 residues. In DNA form, the CDR3 reads TGTGCCAGCAGTTCCATCCAGTACACTGAAGCTTTCTTT. Translating it yields CASSSIQYTEAFF.

The CDR3 DNA sequence: TGTGCCAGCAGTTTCCTGATAGAGCCTGCAACTAATGAAAAACTGTTTTTT. Protein product: CASSFLIEPATNEKLFF. The chain has TRBV12-3 or TRBV12-4 and TRBJ1-4; D is uncertain. CDR3 size: 17 residues. The V end lost 3 bases, the J end lost 0 bases, and 14 bases lay between the germline ends.

This clonotype was found many times. The chain employs TRBV3-1 and TRBJ1-1; D is possibly TRBD1 (5 bases). This CDR3 has 14 residues. The germline V gene encodes CDR1 LGHDT and CDR2 YNNKEL (reference sequence). V lost 6 bases and J 1 base, leaving 12 bases between the germline ends. The CDR3: CASRPSGQNTEAFF. CDR3 nucleotides: TGTGCCAGCAGGCCGTCCGGACAGAACACTGAAGCTTTCTTT.

V is TRBV12-3 or TRBV12-4 and J is TRBJ1-5; a weak D match, TRBD1 (6 bases). The V end lost 5 bases, the J end lost 0 bases, and 14 bases lay between the germline ends. The CDR3 runs 16 residues. DNA of the CDR3: TGTGCCAGCAGTCTCACAGGGACTTATAGCAATCAGCCCCAGCATTTT. Its protein product is CASSLTGTYSNQPQHF.

This clonotype was seen more than once but under ten times. V gene TRBV20-1 combines with J gene TRBJ2-7; maybe TRBD2 (6 bases). Trimming stripped 3 bases from V and 0 bases from J, with 12 bases between. The CDR3 covers 14 residues. CDR1 and CDR2 (germline): DFQATT, SNEGSKA (reference sequence). The CDR3 DNA follows: TGCAGTGCTAGGAGGCCGGAGGGCTCCTACGAGCAGTACGTC. Protein product: CSARRPEGSYEQYV.

The chain has TRBV24-1 and TRBJ1-6; D may be TRBD1 (6 bases). This CDR3 region has 16 residues. Germline V gene lookup returns CDR1 KGHDR and CDR2 SFDVKD. The ends were cut back, 0 bases at V and 7 bases at J, with 12 bases in the middle. The CDR3 DNA reads TGTGCCACCAGTGATTTGGGGGGGGCGAGGAATTCACCCCTCCACTTT. It translates to CATSDLGGARNSPLHF.